This paragraph covers one T cell receptor beta chain sequence. No antigen is known for it. No clone much larger than this one lies a single base away; base qualities are absent. For repertoire sequencing, TCR beta CDR3 regions were amplified from RNA transcripts. A first-round RT-PCR used HTBI primers with the Qiagen OneStep RT-PCR kit, followed by a second-round multiplex PCR, size selection and purification. Libraries were sequenced on an Illumina HiSeq2000 using paired-end 100 bp reads. As for how the authors treated the data: SOAPnuke was used for read processing, and reads with adapters, uncalled bases, a mean Phred below 15, or no exact constant-primer or identifier match were discarded. High-quality paired reads were merged with COPE v1.2.5. Each unique nucleotide sequence was treated as a clonotype, and MiTCR v1.1 was used to align the clonotypes to the IMGT TRB V, D and J references. Only V-J combinations with frequency above 0.0001 were analysed, covering 98% to 99.2% of repertoires. For each V-J combination, a TCR clonal expansion and chaos score was defined as the ratio of F50 clonal expansion to chaos observed in the TCRdist matrix. Welch's t-statistics and random forest were used to narrow the features down to more than 10 V-J combinations, which were then fed into a naive Bayes classifier. Thyroid-blood repertoire similarity was quantified with the Morisita-Horn index. The raw public reads went through TCRdb reprocessing: fastp at Q25, MiXCR clone calling, in-frame beta chains kept. Each entry is one CDR3 protein sequence, shown with its most common DNA and genes. The V and J calls and clone size come from TCRdb's table, not from the authors' own analysis. The sample table contains about 620,000 distinct CDR3 sequences; only one count was recorded for 22% of them. The leading ten clones occupy around 7% of the sample.

Hyperthyroidism was defined as stable when no progression to ophthalmopathy occurred within 18 months of follow-up. The hyperthyroidism patients were 18 to 65 years old and newly diagnosed, with a disease duration of less than 2 months. Patients with other autoimmune diseases, uncontrolled infections, pregnancy or lactation were excluded. Diagnosis relied on clinical symptoms, serum thyroxine, TRAb, thyroid ultrasound and orbital computed tomography. Ficoll-Paque density gradient centrifugation was used to isolate PBMCs from about 9.4 ml of fresh peripheral blood. Total RNA was extracted using Trizol reagent, and RNA quality was checked on an Agilent 2100 Bioanalyzer. The data stem from a study of Graves' ophthalmopathy and Graves' hyperthyroidism (dated by TCRdb to the late 2010s). Study-level background: Peripheral blood samples were taken at the time of initial diagnosis, before any treatment was given. To explore V-J signatures that separate ophthalmopathy from hyperthyroidism, a discovery set of 95 to 100 patients was enrolled, consisting of fewer than 45 with ophthalmopathy and fewer than 60 with stable hyperthyroidism. Once sampling was done, hyperthyroidism patients were given methimazole at a starting dose of 30 mg daily, while ophthalmopathy patients were given high-dose intravenous methylprednisolone. In total, some 140 blood samples were TCR-sequenced: around 42 ophthalmopathy, 75 hyperthyroidism and roughly 17 hyperthyroidism-to-ophthalmopathy patients. The 80 to 100 discovery patients were randomly divided into training and test sets at a 7:3 ratio. In more than five hyperthyroidism patients, T-cell repertoires of thyroid tissue and blood were compared. The study used signatures of the TCR beta repertoire to tell Graves' ophthalmopathy apart from Graves' hyperthyroidism and to predict which patients would progress to ophthalmopathy. An independent validation cohort comprised about 20 hyperthyroidism patients and about 16 patients who later progressed from hyperthyroidism to ophthalmopathy. What the study reported, not specific to this receptor: In cross-validation, the 13-signature model distinguished ophthalmopathy from stable hyperthyroidism with about 90% sensitivity and 81% to 83% specificity, and in the test set the corresponding values were roughly 80% and 75%. Among expanded thyroid clonotypes with frequency above 0.001, most also showed up in blood, which suggests that blood repertoires may reflect the thyroid immune response. In validation, the model predicted ophthalmopathy progression with more than 70% sensitivity and roughly 78% specificity; roughly 11 predicted patients were CT-confirmed with GO in a median of 6.5 months. No statistical method was used to predetermine the sample size, and group allocation was not hidden from the investigators.

CDR1 and CDR2 are drawn from the germline V gene: SGHAT, FQNNGV. The V end gives up 3 bases and the J end 4 bases, leaving 14 bases in the junction not matched to a gene. The CDR3 spans 19 residues, from the cysteine through the phenylalanine. The retained sequence is limited to the CDR3, 57 bases, with the frame set at the first base. The sequence derives from a woman aged 18-29 years with stable Graves' hyperthyroidism. Some clones in this sample may be carry-over from other donors' samples. Donor details come from another sample of the same person, matched by shared clones. The rearranged chain carries TRBV11-2 and TRBJ2-2; TRBD1 lines up with 10 middle nucleotides. The sequenced material came from peripheral blood. The nucleotide sequence is TGTGCCAGCAGCTTGTCCATCCGGGACAGGGGATCGAGCACCGGGGAGCTGTTTTTT. This yields the protein CASSLSIRDRGSSTGELFF.